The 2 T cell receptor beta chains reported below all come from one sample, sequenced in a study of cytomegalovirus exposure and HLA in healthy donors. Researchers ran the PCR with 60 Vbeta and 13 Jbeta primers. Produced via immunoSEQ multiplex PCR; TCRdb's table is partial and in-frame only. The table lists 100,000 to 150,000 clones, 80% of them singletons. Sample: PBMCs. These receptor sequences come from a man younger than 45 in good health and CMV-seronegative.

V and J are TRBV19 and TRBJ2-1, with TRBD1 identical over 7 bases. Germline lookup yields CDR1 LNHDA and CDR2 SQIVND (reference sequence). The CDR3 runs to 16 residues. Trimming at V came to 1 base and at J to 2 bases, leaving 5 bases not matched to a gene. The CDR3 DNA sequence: TGTGCCAGTAGTATAGTAGGGCAGGGGGCCTACAATGAGCAGTTCTTC. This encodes CASSIVGQGAYNEQFF.

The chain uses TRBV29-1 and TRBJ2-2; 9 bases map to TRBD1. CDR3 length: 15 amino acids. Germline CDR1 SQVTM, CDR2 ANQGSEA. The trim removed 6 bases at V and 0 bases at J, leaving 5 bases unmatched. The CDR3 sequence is CSVVRQGANTGELFF. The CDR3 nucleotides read TGCAGCGTAGTAAGACAGGGGGCGAACACCGGGGAGCTGTTTTTT.